This TCR beta chain is drawn from a study of CD8+CD57+ T cells in acquired aplastic anemia. Study information: DNA from sorted CD4+ and CD8+ cells averaged around 3 ug.

Germline V gene lookup returns CDR1 SGHTA and CDR2 FQGTGA. The length of the CDR3 is 17 residues. General observations from the study: Overlap between patients and controls comprised twenty-nine CD8+ CDR3 sequences.

This clonotype was observed a handful of times. Its antigen is unidentified. A much larger clone sits a single nucleotide away, making a read error possible. Genomic DNA templated the TCR beta VDJ and CDR3 profiling. TCRdb passed the reads through MiXCR, listing each CDR3 protein once. Of 150,000 or so distinct CDR3 sequences listed, 47% are singletons. An expansion of CD8+CD57+ cells by flow cytometry had been shown in patients chosen for sequencing. The diagnosis in all patients was severe acquired aplastic anemia. The sequencing input was sorted CD4+, CD8+, or CD8+CD57+ T cells (not recorded which) from PBMCs. J is TRBJ2-3 and V is TRBV7-3, with a tentative D call TRBD2 (6 bases). The TCR originated in a human donor with aplastic anemia. The CDR3 reads CVSRRGAGKRSADTQYF. The CDR3 nucleotides are TGTGTCAGCAGAAGAGGGGCGGGGAAGAGGTCGGCAGATACGCAGTATTTT. The whole variable domain, filled in from reference TRBV7-3 and TRBJ2-3, reads GAGVSQTPSNKVTEKGKYVELRCDPISGHTALYWYRQSLGQGPEFLIYFQGTGAADDSGLPNDRFFAVRPEGSVSTLKIQRTERGDSAVYLCVSRRGAGKRSADTQYFGPGTRLTVL.